A selection of T cell receptor beta chains follows, all from one sample in a study of PD-1 blockade in classical Hodgkin lymphoma. Libraries were prepared by immunoSEQ multiplex PCR; TCRdb keeps only in-frame clonotypes and omits some of them. In the table there are approximately 99,000 clones, roughly 79% of which are singletons. The material sequenced was peripheral blood mononuclear cells (PBMCs), taken before the second cycle of nivolumab. All receptors derive from a human donor with classical Hodgkin lymphoma. Both conserved end residues are part of each CDR3. The D gene is left open where the match is weak. Size is stated for part of the rows, as once, few or many counts, or as a class when the clone is expanded.

DNA | CDR3 | D | V | size | J | length
TGCGCCAGCAGCTTGAGTGGGGGCGAGGATGGCTACACCTTC | CASSLSGGEDGYTF | - | TRBV5-1 | - | TRBJ1-2 | 14
TGTGCCACCAGCAGCCCAGGGATTGCAGATACGCAGTATTTT | CATSSPGIADTQYF | - | TRBV15 | - | TRBJ2-3 | 14
TGTGCCAGCAGCTTGCTCACCGGGGAGCTGTTTTTT | CASSLLTGELFF | - | TRBV5-4 | - | TRBJ2-2 | 12
TGTGCCAGCAGCCCGGCTCCCACAGTCTACGAGCAGTACTTC | CASSPAPTVYEQYF | - | TRBV28 | - | TRBJ2-7 | 14
TGTGCCAGCAGCGTGGGACTAGCGGACACCGGGGAGCTGTTTTTT | CASSVGLADTGELFF | TRBD2 | TRBV9 | - | TRBJ2-2 | 15
TGTGCCAGCAACGCACGGCGGGAGAACGATGAGCAGTTCTTC | CASNARRENDEQFF | TRBD2 | TRBV27 | - | TRBJ2-1 | 14
TGTGCCAGCGGGGGGGACAGCTACAATGAGCAGTTCTTC | CASGGDSYNEQFF | - | TRBV2 | - | TRBJ2-1 | 13
TGTGCCAGCAGCGGGGGGGCTAGCGGGAGTTCGGGCACCGGGGAGCTGTTTTTT | CASSGGASGSSGTGELFF | TRBD2 | TRBV9 | - | TRBJ2-2 | 18
TGTGCCAGCTCTCTGGACAGTCAATATGGCTACACCTTC | CASSLDSQYGYTF | - | TRBV18 | - | TRBJ1-2 | 13
TGCGCCAGCATGGCTGCGGGAGAGGATACGCAGTATTTT | CASMAAGEDTQYF | TRBD2 | TRBV5-1 | - | TRBJ2-3 | 13
TGTGCCAGCAGCTCCGCCGCGGGAGGGCTCTACGAGCAGTACTTC | CASSSAAGGLYEQYF | TRBD2 | TRBV7-9 | - | TRBJ2-7 | 15
TGTGCCAGCAGCTTAGTGGCGCAGACCTACAATGAGCAGTTCTTC | CASSLVAQTYNEQFF | - | TRBV7-8 | - | TRBJ2-1 | 15
TGTGCCAGCAGCGTAGGGGGCAGGGTTCAAGAGACCCAGTACTTC | CASSVGGRVQETQYF | - | TRBV9 | few | TRBJ2-5 | 15
TGTGCCAGCAGCCCTAGCGCCCTGGTGGTGGTGAATGAGCAGTTCTTC | CASSPSALVVVNEQFF | - | TRBV5-4 | few | TRBJ2-1 | 16
TGTGCCACCAGCAGAGGTCAGGGAAACTATGGCTACACCTTC | CATSRGQGNYGYTF | - | TRBV15 | few | TRBJ1-2 | 14
TGTGCCAGCAGCTTAGTAAACGGGAGCTACGAGCAGTACTTC | CASSLVNGSYEQYF | - | TRBV7-9 | - | TRBJ2-7 | 14
TGCGCCAGTCTTCCGGGACAGATAGCCTACGAGCAGTACTTC | CASLPGQIAYEQYF | TRBD1 | TRBV5-1 | - | TRBJ2-7 | 14
TGTGCCAGCTCACCCTCTGGACTAGACGAGCAGTACTTC | CASSPSGLDEQYF | TRBD2 | TRBV18 | once | TRBJ2-7 | 13
TGTGCCCGCACCGGGGAGCTGTTTTTT | CARTGELFF | - | TRBV2 | - | TRBJ2-2 | 9
TGTGCCAGCAGCTTAGCCCCCCTAGCGGGAGCTGGGACAGATACGCAGTATTTT | CASSLAPLAGAGTDTQYF | TRBD2 | TRBV7-2 | many | TRBJ2-3 | 18
TGTGCCAGCAGCCTGACAGGCCCCTACGAGCAGTACTTC | CASSLTGPYEQYF | - | TRBV7-9 | - | TRBJ2-7 | 13
TGTGCCAGTAGGGGGGAAGGGGGCAATGAGCAGTTCTTC | CASRGEGGNEQFF | - | TRBV19 | - | TRBJ2-1 | 13
TGTGCCAGCAGCCCTGGGCGGGAGGAGACCCAGTACTTC | CASSPGREETQYF | TRBD2 | TRBV5-5 | - | TRBJ2-5 | 13
TGCGCCAGCAGCCAGGAGGCGAACACAGATACGCAGTATTTT | CASSQEANTDTQYF | - | TRBV5-1 | - | TRBJ2-3 | 14
TGTGCCAGCAGCCCTTACGGGGGAAACAATGAGCAGTTCTTC | CASSPYGGNNEQFF | - | TRBV7-7 | - | TRBJ2-1 | 14
TGTGCCAGTAGTACCCCGGGACTAGCGGGAGGTGCAGATACGCAGTATTTT | CASSTPGLAGGADTQYF | TRBD2 | TRBV19 | - | TRBJ2-3 | 17
TGTGCCAGCAGACCCATTAGGTCCAACACCGGGGAGCTGTTTTTT | CASRPIRSNTGELFF | - | TRBV11-2 | - | TRBJ2-2 | 15
TGTGCCAGCTCTGAGCTAGCAGGCGAGACCCAGTACTTC | CASSELAGETQYF | - | TRBV2 | few | TRBJ2-5 | 13
TGTGCCAGCAGCATTCAGGGACTAGCGGTTAACACCGGGGAGCTGTTTTTT | CASSIQGLAVNTGELFF | TRBD2 | TRBV5-4 | - | TRBJ2-2 | 17